The clone carrying this T cell receptor beta chain occurred a few times. Antigen: not known. Produced via immunoSEQ multiplex PCR; TCRdb's table is partial and in-frame only. The data show 65,000 to 100,000 clones, around 91% seen once. This record comes from a study of OX40 agonist ivuxolimab in advanced cancers. Germline CDR1 and CDR2: MRHNA and SNTAGT. V gave up 5 bases and J gave up 2 bases; unmatched junction bases: 3. The CDR3 loop spans 15 amino acids. Study-wide results and limits: With doses of 0.1 to 3.0 mg/kg, CD4+ and CD8+ blood T cells had undergone clonal expansion by week 6.

This clonotype was obtained from an adult with an advanced solid tumor such as melanoma, head and neck, liver or kidney cancer. The chain is built from TRBV6-4 and TRBJ2-1, with 10 bases identical to TRBD2. The material sequenced was CD4+ or CD8+ T cells sorted from blood, taken in a trial of the OX40 agonist ivuxolimab. The CDR3 nucleotides read TGTGCCAGCAGTAGCGGGGGGGGCGCCTACAATGAGCAGTTCTTC. Its translation is CASSSGGGAYNEQFF.